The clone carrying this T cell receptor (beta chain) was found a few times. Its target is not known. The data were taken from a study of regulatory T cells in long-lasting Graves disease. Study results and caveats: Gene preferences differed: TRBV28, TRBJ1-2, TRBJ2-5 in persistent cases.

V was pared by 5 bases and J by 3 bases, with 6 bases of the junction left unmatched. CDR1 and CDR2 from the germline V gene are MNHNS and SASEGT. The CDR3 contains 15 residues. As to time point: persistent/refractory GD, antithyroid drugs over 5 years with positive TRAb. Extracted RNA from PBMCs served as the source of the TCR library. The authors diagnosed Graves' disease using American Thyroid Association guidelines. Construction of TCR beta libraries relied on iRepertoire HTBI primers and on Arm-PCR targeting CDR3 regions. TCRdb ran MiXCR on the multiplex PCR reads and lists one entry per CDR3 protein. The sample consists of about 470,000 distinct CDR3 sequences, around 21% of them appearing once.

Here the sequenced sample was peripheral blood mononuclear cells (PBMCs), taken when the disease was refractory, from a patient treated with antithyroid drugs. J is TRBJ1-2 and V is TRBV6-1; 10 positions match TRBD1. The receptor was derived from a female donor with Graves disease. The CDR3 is CASSMQTGGHYGYTF. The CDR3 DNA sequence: TGTGCCAGCAGTATGCAGACAGGGGGCCACTATGGCTACACCTTC.